This is a list of T cell receptor beta chains from one sample in a study of blood T cell repertoires in COVID-19. Produced via immunoSEQ multiplex PCR; TCRdb's table is partial and in-frame only. This sample yields roughly 65,000 clones, of which 90% are seen a single time; roughly 1.3% belongs to the top ten. Sequencing was performed on peripheral blood. The receptors shown here come from a man aged 60-69 years with acute or convalescent COVID-19. Each CDR3 is given with its conserved first and last residue. Each record gives: J gene, V gene, D gene, clone size, CDR3 protein, CDR3 DNA. The D gene is left open where the match is weak. Clone size is stated in some rows and not others, as once, few, many or a class when expanded.

j_call: TRBJ2-2
v_call: TRBV27
d_call: TRBD1
clone_size: -
cdr3_aa: CASRQGGKNTGELFF
cdr3_nt: TGTGCCAGCAGACAGGGGGGTAAGAACACCGGGGAGCTGTTTTTT

j_call: TRBJ1-2
v_call: TRBV7-9
d_call: -
clone_size: -
cdr3_aa: CASSLEDSGYTF
cdr3_nt: TGTGCCAGCAGCTTAGAGGACAGCGGCTACACCTTC

j_call: TRBJ1-5
v_call: TRBV20-1
d_call: TRBD1
clone_size: -
cdr3_aa: CSASGTGVRQPQHF
cdr3_nt: TGCAGTGCTAGTGGGACAGGGGTGAGACAGCCCCAGCATTTT

j_call: TRBJ1-1
v_call: TRBV5-1
d_call: -
clone_size: -
cdr3_aa: CASSLRSGARDTEAFF
cdr3_nt: TGCGCCAGCAGCTTGCGGAGCGGGGCTCGGGACACTGAAGCTTTCTTT

j_call: TRBJ2-2
v_call: TRBV6-5
d_call: TRBD1
clone_size: -
cdr3_aa: CASSLQGGTGELFF
cdr3_nt: TGTGCCAGCAGCTTACAGGGGGGCACCGGGGAGCTGTTTTTT

j_call: TRBJ1-2
v_call: TRBV11-2
d_call: TRBD1
clone_size: few
cdr3_aa: CASSLFGTGVNYGYTF
cdr3_nt: TGTGCCAGCAGCTTATTCGGGACAGGGGTAAACTATGGCTACACCTTC

j_call: TRBJ2-3
v_call: TRBV9
d_call: TRBD2
clone_size: -
cdr3_aa: CASTPGLAGRSTDTQYF
cdr3_nt: TGTGCCAGCACCCCGGGACTAGCGGGGAGAAGCACAGATACGCAGTATTTT

j_call: TRBJ1-1
v_call: TRBV6-5
d_call: -
clone_size: -
cdr3_aa: CASSYSNRFEAFF
cdr3_nt: TGTGCCAGCAGTTACTCGAACCGGTTTGAAGCTTTCTTT

j_call: TRBJ1-3
v_call: TRBV5-6
d_call: -
clone_size: -
cdr3_aa: CASSSTVVNTIYF
cdr3_nt: TGTGCCAGCAGCTCAACGGTAGTAAACACCATATATTTT

j_call: TRBJ1-4
v_call: TRBV30
d_call: TRBD1
clone_size: -
cdr3_aa: CAWSVLDRGLWTNEKLFF
cdr3_nt: TGTGCCTGGAGTGTCTTGGACAGGGGGCTGTGGACTAATGAAAAACTGTTTTTT

j_call: TRBJ2-5
v_call: TRBV10-2
d_call: TRBD1
clone_size: -
cdr3_aa: CASSSQGAKTQYF
cdr3_nt: TGCGCCAGCAGTAGCCAGGGGGCGAAGACCCAGTACTTC

j_call: TRBJ2-2
v_call: TRBV6-5
d_call: -
clone_size: -
cdr3_aa: CASSLTRAVGELFF
cdr3_nt: TGTGCCAGCAGTTTGACGCGGGCCGTCGGGGAGCTGTTTTTT

j_call: TRBJ2-3
v_call: TRBV2
d_call: TRBD2
clone_size: -
cdr3_aa: CASTPFSGGRTDTQYF
cdr3_nt: TGTGCCAGCACCCCCTTTAGCGGGGGCCGCACAGATACGCAGTATTTT

j_call: TRBJ2-1
v_call: TRBV4-2
d_call: -
clone_size: few
cdr3_aa: CASSPFSGTQLSYNEQFF
cdr3_nt: TGTGCCAGCAGCCCCTTCTCCGGGACACAGCTCTCCTACAATGAGCAGTTCTTC

j_call: TRBJ2-6
v_call: TRBV29-1
d_call: TRBD1
clone_size: -
cdr3_aa: CSVDGGQGGAGANVLTF
cdr3_nt: TGCAGCGTTGATGGGGGACAGGGGGGAGCTGGGGCCAACGTCCTGACTTTC

j_call: TRBJ2-7
v_call: TRBV14
d_call: -
clone_size: few
cdr3_aa: CASSQDRTGNQYF
cdr3_nt: TGTGCCAGCAGCCAAGATCGAACAGGGAACCAGTACTTC

j_call: TRBJ2-7
v_call: TRBV25-1
d_call: -
clone_size: -
cdr3_aa: CASSDTGTRYEQYF
cdr3_nt: TGTGCCAGCAGTGACACAGGGACGCGATACGAGCAGTACTTC

j_call: TRBJ1-5
v_call: TRBV24-1
d_call: -
clone_size: -
cdr3_aa: CATSGDTRGNQPQHF
cdr3_nt: TGTGCCACCAGTGGTGATACGAGGGGCAATCAGCCCCAGCATTTT

j_call: TRBJ2-1
v_call: TRBV4-1
d_call: -
clone_size: -
cdr3_aa: CASSRGVNEQFF
cdr3_nt: TGCGCCAGCAGCCGGGGGGTAAATGAGCAGTTCTTC

j_call: TRBJ1-2
v_call: TRBV7-9
d_call: TRBD1
clone_size: once
cdr3_aa: CASSSTGGDYGYTF
cdr3_nt: TGTGCCAGCAGCTCAACAGGGGGCGACTATGGCTACACCTTC

j_call: TRBJ1-4
v_call: TRBV27
d_call: TRBD1
clone_size: -
cdr3_aa: CASGQGAINEKLFF
cdr3_nt: TGTGCCAGCGGCCAGGGGGCGATAAATGAAAAACTGTTTTTT

j_call: TRBJ2-1
v_call: TRBV7-8
d_call: TRBD2
clone_size: -
cdr3_aa: CASSPSSGGAYNEQFF
cdr3_nt: TGTGCCAGCAGCCCCTCTAGCGGGGGGGCCTACAATGAGCAGTTCTTC

j_call: TRBJ1-5
v_call: TRBV28
d_call: -
clone_size: once
cdr3_aa: CASSLGLSNQPQHF
cdr3_nt: TGTGCCAGCAGTTTAGGGCTTAGCAATCAGCCCCAGCATTTT

j_call: TRBJ1-1
v_call: TRBV3-1/TRBV3-2
d_call: -
clone_size: -
cdr3_aa: CASSQGVLPGNEAFF
cdr3_nt: TGTGCCAGCAGCCAAGGAGTTCTACCGGGAAACGAAGCTTTCTTT

j_call: TRBJ2-3
v_call: TRBV9
d_call: TRBD1
clone_size: -
cdr3_aa: CASSQGARTDTQYF
cdr3_nt: TGTGCCAGTTCACAGGGGGCCCGCACAGATACGCAGTATTTT

j_call: TRBJ1-2
v_call: TRBV19
d_call: -
clone_size: once
cdr3_aa: CASLGIGQGGYTF
cdr3_nt: TGTGCCAGTCTAGGAATTGGGCAGGGTGGCTACACCTTC

j_call: TRBJ1-5
v_call: TRBV7-2
d_call: TRBD1
clone_size: -
cdr3_aa: CASSLGTGGWEPQHF
cdr3_nt: TGTGCCAGCAGCTTGGGGACAGGGGGCTGGGAGCCCCAGCATTTT

j_call: TRBJ1-6
v_call: TRBV18
d_call: TRBD1
clone_size: -
cdr3_aa: CASSPLGTGGDSPLHF
cdr3_nt: TGTGCCAGCTCACCACTGGGGACAGGGGGCGATTCACCCCTCCACTTT

j_call: TRBJ1-1
v_call: TRBV5-4
d_call: TRBD1
clone_size: -
cdr3_aa: CASSSGQDPNTEAFF
cdr3_nt: TGTGCCAGCAGCTCAGGACAGGACCCGAACACTGAAGCTTTCTTT

j_call: TRBJ1-3
v_call: TRBV24-1
d_call: TRBD1
clone_size: -
cdr3_aa: CATRDREVEPTGNTIYF
cdr3_nt: TGTGCCACCAGAGACAGGGAGGTAGAGCCCACTGGAAACACCATATATTTT

j_call: TRBJ2-6
v_call: TRBV5-1
d_call: -
clone_size: -
cdr3_aa: CASSFGGTGANVLTF
cdr3_nt: TGCGCCAGCAGCTTCGGGGGAACTGGGGCCAACGTCCTGACTTTC

j_call: TRBJ1-1
v_call: TRBV27
d_call: TRBD1
clone_size: -
cdr3_aa: CASRDRGGMNTEAFF
cdr3_nt: TGTGCCAGCAGAGACAGGGGCGGTATGAACACTGAAGCTTTCTTT

j_call: TRBJ2-3
v_call: TRBV3-1/TRBV3-2
d_call: -
clone_size: -
cdr3_aa: CASSQSGTPYTDTQYF
cdr3_nt: TGTGCCAGCAGCCAATCAGGGACACCTTACACAGATACGCAGTATTTT

j_call: TRBJ2-7
v_call: TRBV30
d_call: TRBD2
clone_size: -
cdr3_aa: CAWSVRRLAGGNEQYF
cdr3_nt: TGTGCCTGGAGTGTACGTAGACTAGCGGGGGGCAACGAGCAGTACTTC

j_call: TRBJ1-3
v_call: TRBV2
d_call: TRBD1
clone_size: medium-sized
cdr3_aa: CASSDRDRGLDSGNTIYF
cdr3_nt: TGTGCCAGCAGTGACCGGGACAGGGGGCTAGACTCTGGAAACACCATATATTTT

j_call: TRBJ1-2
v_call: TRBV28
d_call: -
clone_size: -
cdr3_aa: CASDSPPLGYTF
cdr3_nt: TGTGCCTCGGACAGCCCTCCTTTAGGCTACACCTTC

j_call: TRBJ1-5
v_call: TRBV6-6
d_call: -
clone_size: -
cdr3_aa: CASSYRQGGNQPQHF
cdr3_nt: TGTGCCAGCAGTTATAGGCAGGGAGGGAATCAGCCCCAGCATTTT

j_call: TRBJ1-6
v_call: TRBV19
d_call: TRBD1
clone_size: -
cdr3_aa: CASSFDVGQGGSPLHF
cdr3_nt: TGTGCCAGTAGTTTCGATGTGGGACAGGGAGGCTCACCCCTCCACTTT

j_call: TRBJ2-7
v_call: TRBV6-1
d_call: -
clone_size: -
cdr3_aa: CASSENRGPYEQYF
cdr3_nt: TGTGCCAGCAGTGAAAATAGGGGCCCCTACGAGCAGTACTTC

j_call: TRBJ2-7
v_call: TRBV9
d_call: TRBD2
clone_size: -
cdr3_aa: CASSPRGGRAYEQYF
cdr3_nt: TGTGCCAGCAGCCCTCGGGGGGGTAGGGCCTACGAGCAGTACTTC

j_call: TRBJ2-1
v_call: TRBV27
d_call: -
clone_size: -
cdr3_aa: CASSLGTHNEQFF
cdr3_nt: TGTGCCAGCAGTTTAGGGACTCACAATGAGCAGTTCTTC

j_call: TRBJ1-1
v_call: TRBV3-1/TRBV3-2
d_call: -
clone_size: -
cdr3_aa: CASNWGTSNTEAFF
cdr3_nt: TGTGCCAGCAATTGGGGGACATCGAACACTGAAGCTTTCTTT

j_call: TRBJ1-2
v_call: TRBV6-5
d_call: -
clone_size: -
cdr3_aa: CATARTVANYGYTF
cdr3_nt: TGTGCCACCGCGCGGACAGTAGCTAACTATGGCTACACCTTC

j_call: TRBJ1-5
v_call: TRBV4-1
d_call: TRBD1
clone_size: -
cdr3_aa: CASSQDPGTGNSNQPQHF
cdr3_nt: TGCGCCAGCAGCCAAGATCCCGGGACAGGCAATAGCAATCAGCCCCAGCATTTT

j_call: TRBJ2-5
v_call: TRBV24-1
d_call: -
clone_size: -
cdr3_aa: CATSDPGQRLETQYF
cdr3_nt: TGTGCCACCAGTGATCCCGGACAGCGTTTAGAGACCCAGTACTTC

j_call: TRBJ2-1
v_call: TRBV5-4
d_call: TRBD1
clone_size: few
cdr3_aa: CASSLQGEPSNEQFF
cdr3_nt: TGTGCCAGCAGCTTGCAGGGGGAACCCTCCAATGAGCAGTTCTTC

j_call: TRBJ1-1
v_call: TRBV5-1
d_call: TRBD1
clone_size: -
cdr3_aa: CASSVNRGRVEAFF
cdr3_nt: TGCGCCAGCAGCGTGAACAGGGGGAGGGTTGAAGCTTTCTTT

j_call: TRBJ2-3
v_call: TRBV9
d_call: TRBD2
clone_size: medium-sized
cdr3_aa: CASSRGLAGSASTDTQYF
cdr3_nt: TGTGCCAGCAGCCGAGGACTAGCGGGGAGTGCTAGCACAGATACGCAGTATTTT

j_call: TRBJ1-2
v_call: TRBV6-5
d_call: -
clone_size: -
cdr3_aa: CASSLHEAGSGYTF
cdr3_nt: TGTGCCAGCAGCCTCCATGAAGCCGGGTCTGGCTACACCTTC

j_call: TRBJ1-1
v_call: TRBV5-1
d_call: -
clone_size: -
cdr3_aa: CASSPGQVMNTEAFF
cdr3_nt: TGCGCCAGCAGCCCCGGTCAGGTAATGAACACTGAAGCTTTCTTT

j_call: TRBJ1-2
v_call: TRBV6-5
d_call: TRBD1
clone_size: -
cdr3_aa: CASRAGTGGGYTF
cdr3_nt: TGTGCCAGCAGGGCCGGGACAGGGGGTGGCTACACCTTC

j_call: TRBJ1-5
v_call: TRBV10-3
d_call: TRBD1
clone_size: -
cdr3_aa: CAISGQGADNQPQHF
cdr3_nt: TGTGCCATCAGCGGACAGGGGGCGGACAATCAGCCCCAGCATTTT

j_call: TRBJ2-3
v_call: TRBV5-6
d_call: TRBD2
clone_size: -
cdr3_aa: CASSPLTSGGTPSTDTQYF
cdr3_nt: TGTGCCAGCAGCCCCCTGACTAGCGGGGGAACACCTAGCACAGATACGCAGTATTTT

j_call: TRBJ1-2
v_call: TRBV2
d_call: -
clone_size: -
cdr3_aa: CASSGGDGHYGYTF
cdr3_nt: TGTGCCAGCAGTGGGGGAGACGGCCACTATGGCTACACCTTC

j_call: TRBJ2-7
v_call: TRBV19
d_call: TRBD1
clone_size: -
cdr3_aa: CASSKGQGLPYEQYF
cdr3_nt: TGTGCCAGTAGTAAAGGACAGGGGTTGCCCTACGAGCAGTACTTC

j_call: TRBJ1-2
v_call: TRBV27
d_call: -
clone_size: -
cdr3_aa: CASSLQKRGGYTF
cdr3_nt: TGTGCCAGCAGTTTACAAAAAAGGGGTGGCTACACCTTC

j_call: TRBJ1-6
v_call: TRBV7-9
d_call: -
clone_size: once
cdr3_aa: CASSFIRGASPNSPLHF
cdr3_nt: TGTGCCAGCAGCTTCATCCGGGGGGCCTCCCCAAATTCACCCCTCCACTTT

j_call: TRBJ1-6
v_call: TRBV5-4
d_call: TRBD1
clone_size: once
cdr3_aa: CASSVPGQGLGSPLHF
cdr3_nt: TGTGCCAGCAGCGTCCCGGGACAGGGGTTAGGTTCACCCCTCCACTTT

j_call: TRBJ1-1
v_call: TRBV5-1
d_call: -
clone_size: -
cdr3_aa: CASRVGSGNTEAFF
cdr3_nt: TGCGCCAGCAGGGTGGGTTCGGGGAACACTGAAGCTTTCTTT

j_call: TRBJ1-1
v_call: TRBV5-1
d_call: TRBD1
clone_size: -
cdr3_aa: CASSKNPGQGSRAAAFF
cdr3_nt: TGCGCCAGCAGCAAAAATCCGGGACAGGGATCCCGGGCGGCGGCTTTCTTT